Listed here is a single TCR beta chain. Its antigen is still unknown. The entry originates in a study of T cells in Graves' hyperthyroidism and ophthalmopathy. Newly diagnosed patients aged 18 to 65 had hyperthyroidism of under 2 months' duration. Broader study findings: The blood repertoire included most of the expanded thyroid clonotypes above 0.001.

Per the germline V gene, CDR1 is LGHNA and CDR2 is YNFKEQ. Trimming took off 3 bases at V and 10 bases at J, with 19 bases between the two ends. The CDR3 sequence is 15 residues long. TCR beta CDR3 regions were amplified from RNA. The HTBI primer set was used in a first-round RT-PCR of the TCR CDR3. TCRdb reprocessed the multiplex PCR reads via MiXCR and lists one record per CDR3 protein. The sample has roughly 180,000 distinct CDR3 sequences, over 8% seen once. The chain combines TRBV4-2 with TRBJ2-1, with D possibly TRBD1 on 5 matching bases. The clonotype was recovered from a young woman with Graves' hyperthyroidism that later progressed to Graves' ophthalmopathy. Specimen: blood. The CDR3 bases are TGTGCCAGCAGCCAGCACGTACAGGAGAGAGGCGAGCAGTTCTTC. As protein: CASSQHVQERGEQFF.